These 4 T cell receptor beta chains were sequenced from one sample in a study of neoadjuvant anti-PD-1 for oral cavity cancer. Clones were sequenced by immunoSEQ multiplex PCR, and TCRdb holds only the in-frame ones, with some missing. The sample includes about 81,000 clones, 84% of them seen just once. The sequencing here drew on PBMCs, taken before nivolumab (anti-PD-1) treatment. The receptors stem from a person aged 40 to 85 with oral cavity squamous cell carcinoma.

The chain has TRBV7-9 and TRBJ1-1; the D is unclear. Per the germline V gene, CDR1 is SEHNR and CDR2 is FQNEAQ (reference sequence). The length of the CDR3 is 14 residues. V dropped 1 base and J dropped 2 bases, with 8 bases sitting between them. This CDR3 reads CASSLVPSNTEAFF. DNA for the CDR3: TGTGCCAGCAGCTTAGTCCCGTCTAACACTGAAGCTTTCTTT. Drawing the rest from reference TRBV7-9 and TRBJ1-1, the complete variable domain is DTGVSQNPRHKITKRGQNVTFRCDPISEHNRLYWYRQTLGQGPEFLTYFQNEAQLEKSRLLSDRFSAERPKGSFSTLEIQRTEQGDSAMYLCASSLVPSNTEAFFGQGTRLTVV.

The J gene is TRBJ1-2, the V gene TRBV30, with D possibly TRBD1 on 6 matching bases. This CDR3 has 15 amino acids. Trimming left V 0 bases short and J 4 bases short, with 15 bases between. Per the germline V gene, CDR1 is GTSNPN and CDR2 is SVGIG (reference sequence). The CDR3 here is CAWSVGGGRSYGYTF. CDR3 nucleotide sequence: TGTGCCTGGAGTGTAGGGGGGGGGCGTAGCTATGGCTACACCTTC. Full variable domain (rest looked up from reference TRBV30 and TRBJ1-2): SQTIHQWPATLVQPVGSPLSLECTVEGTSNPNLYWYRQAAGRGLQLLFYSVGIGQISSEVPQNLSASRPQDRQFILSSKKLLLSDSGFYLCAWSVGGGRSYGYTFGSGTRLTVV.

The chain uses TRBV9 and TRBJ2-3, with TRBD2 identical over 9 bases. The CDR3 has 17 residues. V lost 0 bases and J lost 3; bases outside the gene matches: 8. The germline V gene encodes CDR1 SGDLS and CDR2 YYNGEE. This CDR3 is CASSVGLAGTGTDTQYF. CDR3 nucleotide sequence: TGTGCCAGCAGCGTAGGGCTAGCGGGAACGGGGACAGATACGCAGTATTTT.

This chain connects TRBV7-9 to TRBJ2-7; a weak D match, TRBD2 (5 bases). In germline, CDR1 is SEHNR, CDR2 FQNEAQ (reference sequence). The CDR3 loop spans 13 amino acids. Trimming took 6 bases from V and 6 from J, leaving 15 bases between them. The CDR3 coding sequence is TGTGCCAGCAGTTCCGGTCCCGGGATCGAGCAGTACTTC. This gives the protein CASSSGPGIEQYF.